This entry describes one T cell receptor beta chain. Original data processing: Estimation of nucleated cell counts was performed using reference gene primer amplification. Assay: immunoSEQ multiplex PCR; the TCRdb copy retains only in-frame clones and omits some. That table furnishes V, J and clone size, whereas the DNA furnished D and trimming. Among 90,000 to 120,000 clones listed, around 87% were seen once. The ends lost 1 base at V and 9 bases at J; junction bases unmatched: 5. Germline CDR1 SGHDN, CDR2 FVKESK. This CDR3 is built from 13 residues. The data derive from a study of blood T cell repertoires in COVID-19. Study-level information: There were acute and convalescent COVID-19 samples, and they came from the United States, Italy and Spain. Sources were T cells, B-cell-depleted T cells, or PBMCs; the material itself was cDNA or gDNA.

The clonotype comes from a woman of 80 years or more with acute or convalescent COVID-19. The sample taken for sequencing was peripheral blood. The genes are TRBV14 and TRBJ2-5; 7 bases are shared with TRBD2. CDR3 nucleotide sequence: TGTGCCAGCAGCCAAGCTTTTGGGGGGGCCCAGTACTTC. This encodes CASSQAFGGAQYF.